A single sample gave rise to the 22 T cell receptor beta chains below, sequenced in a study of CD8 T cells in Susac syndrome. Random hexamers served to reverse transcribe roughly 0.45 to 1 ug RNA. TCRdb re-derived calls from the immunoSEQ multiplex PCR reads in MiXCR, one entry per CDR3 protein. The sample lists roughly 110,000 distinct CDR3 sequences, approximately 94% seen once, with roughly 0.43% in the top ten. The sequencing input was CD8+ T cells from PBMCs. The origin of the receptors is a human donor with Susac syndrome.

The chain uses TRBV10-3 and TRBJ2-7, with D maybe TRBD1 (6 bases). V lost 6 bases, J lost 7 bases, and 19 bases lay in between. The CDR3 length is 14 residues. Germline V CDR1 and CDR2: ENHRY, SYGVKD. The CDR3, as DNA: TGTGCCATCAGAACACAGGGAAGGTCGGTTGAGCAGTACTTC. Amino acids: CAIRTQGRSVEQYF.

The chain recombines TRBV9 with TRBJ2-1; D possibly corresponds to TRBD2 (7 bases). V gave up 0 bases and J gave up 2 bases, with 12 bases separating them. CDR1 SGDLS and CDR2 YYNGEE come from the germline V gene. The CDR3 length is 16 residues. CDR3 bases: TGTGCCAGCAGCGTAGCTGGGAGGGGGGCCTACAATGAGCAGTTCTTC. It yields the protein CASSVAGRGAYNEQFF.

This chain joins TRBV14 and TRBJ2-7; TRBD1 matches 7 bases. The trim removed 4 bases at V and 6 bases at J, leaving 6 bases unmatched. The CDR3 runs 13 residues. CDR1 is SGHDN, CDR2 FVKESK, per germline. The CDR3 DNA is TGTGCCAGCAGCCTAACAGGGGCAGGCGAGCAGTACTTC. Amino acid sequence: CASSLTGAGEQYF. Full variable domain (remainder filled in from reference TRBV14 and TRBJ2-7): EAGVTQFPSHSVIEKGQTVTLRCDPISGHDNLYWYRRVMGKEIKFLLHFVKESKQDESGMPNNRFLAERTGGTYSTLKVQPAELEDSGVYFCASSLTGAGEQYFGPGTRLTVT.

The rearrangement joins TRBV1 to TRBJ1-4; the DNA was not compared with TRBD1, the D call given in the table. TRBV1 is noted as a pseudogene. The CDR3 is 14 residues long. The DNA for the CDR3 is TGCACCAGAAACGGACCCGCCTCGGGAGAAAAACTGTTTTTT. Its translation: CTRNGPASGEKLFF.

This rearrangement joins TRBV25-1 to TRBJ2-7; tentatively, D is TRBD2 (5 bases). This CDR3 has 13 amino acids. The germline CDR1 and CDR2 sequences are MGHDK and SYGVNS. The germline V and J ends were trimmed by 3 bases and 3 bases, with 9 bases remaining between them. CDR3 sequence reads: CASSEYGNYEQYF. CDR3 in DNA: TGTGCCAGCAGTGAGTACGGGAACTACGAGCAGTACTTC.

The chain is built from TRBV7-8 and TRBJ2-3, with 8 bases identical to TRBD1. The germline V gene has CDR1 SGHVS and CDR2 FQNEAQ. The length of the CDR3 is 19 residues. Trimming removed 5 bases from V and 4 bases from J; junction bases left unmatched: 20. CDR3 DNA: TGTGCCAGCAGCCCACCCGGGACAGGTATTCCCCTCGACGCAGATACGCAGTATTTT. Translation gives CASSPPGTGIPLDADTQYF.

The chain is built from TRBV4-3 and TRBJ2-7; 9 positions agree with TRBD1. Germline V gene sequence: CDR1 LGHNA, CDR2 YSLEER. Losses at the gene ends were 4 bases for V and 4 bases for J; bases not matched to a gene: 8. The CDR3 is 15 residues long. CDR3 nucleotide sequence: TGCGCCAGCAGCCCAATGATGACAGGGGGGTACGAGCAGTACTTC. As protein: CASSPMMTGGYEQYF.

The rearrangement links TRBV20-1 to TRBJ2-7; the D gene is possibly TRBD2 (6 bases). In germline, CDR1 is DFQATT, CDR2 SNEGSKA (reference sequence). The CDR3 covers 12 residues. V lost 3 bases to trimming and J lost 5 bases, with 11 bases between them. This CDR3 reads CSARWREHEQYF. CDR3 sequence (DNA): TGCAGTGCTAGGTGGAGGGAGCACGAGCAGTACTTC.

The chain combines TRBV27 with TRBJ1-1; D is unresolved. V was trimmed by 3 bases and J by 1 base, leaving 9 bases between them. Germline V CDR1 and CDR2: MNHEY, SMNVEV (reference sequence). The length of the CDR3 is 14 residues. CDR3 DNA sequence: TGTGCCAGCAGTTTGTCTATATGGAACACTGAAGCTTTCTTT. Its protein is CASSLSIWNTEAFF.

The V call is TRBV14, the J call TRBJ1-1; 7 nucleotides align to TRBD1. V was pared by 4 bases and J by 4 bases, with 6 bases of the junction left unmatched. The V gene's germline CDR1 is SGHDN and CDR2 FVKESK. This CDR3 has 14 amino acids. DNA of the CDR3: TGTGCCAGCAGCCTACAGGGGTTGGGCACTGAAGCTTTCTTT. The encoded protein is CASSLQGLGTEAFF.

The gene calls are TRBV3-1 and TRBJ2-5; D may match TRBD1 or TRBD2 (6 bases each). The CDR3 sequence is 13 residues long. V was clipped by 6 bases and J by 5 bases, with 13 bases between them. Germline assignment: CDR1 LGHDT and CDR2 YNNKEL (reference sequence). CDR3 bases: TGTGCCAGCAGGCAAACAGGGAGGGAGACCCAGTACTTC. This sequence encodes CASRQTGRETQYF.

The CDR3 loop reads CASSLDRGGWNTEAFF. CDR3 in DNA: TGTGCCAGCAGCTTGGACAGGGGCGGATGGAACACTGAAGCTTTCTTT. The J gene is TRBJ1-1, the V gene TRBV5-4, with 7 bases fitting TRBD1. V dropped 0 bases and J dropped 1; count of bases not matched to a gene: 6. Germline CDR1 is SGHNT and CDR2 is YYREEE (reference sequence). This CDR3 is built from 16 residues.

J is TRBJ2-5 and V is TRBV20-1, with D hard to call. The CDR3 runs to 12 residues. V gave up 7 bases and J gave up 2 bases, with 11 bases separating them. Per germline, CDR1 DFQATT and CDR2 SNEGSKA (reference sequence). As DNA, the CDR3 is TGCAGTGTTAACACAGCGCAAGAGACCCAGTACTTC. Its translation: CSVNTAQETQYF.

The chain joins TRBV3-1 to TRBJ2-4; D perhaps matches TRBD1 (5 bases). The length of the CDR3 is 15 residues. The germline V and J ends were trimmed by 3 bases and 0 bases, with 9 bases remaining between them. Germline CDR1 LGHDT, CDR2 YNNKEL (reference sequence). The CDR3 nucleotides read TGTGCCAGCAGCCAGCAGGGATTAGCCAAAAACATTCAGTACTTC. Protein sequence: CASSQQGLAKNIQYF.

The chain combines TRBV3-1 with TRBJ2-3, with unresolved D. Trimming removed 2 bases at V and 6 bases at J, with 6 bases between. The CDR3 has 12 amino acids. In germline, CDR1 is LGHDT, CDR2 YNNKEL (reference sequence). The CDR3 DNA reads as TGTGCCAGCAGCCAATTATCCGATACGCAGTATTTT. Translating gives CASSQLSDTQYF.

V and J are TRBV9 and TRBJ1-1; 7 nucleotides match TRBD1. The CDR3 is 15 residues long. The J segment lost 5 bases and the V segment lost 1 base, leaving 8 bases of the junction unmatched. Germline CDR1 SGDLS, CDR2 YYNGEE. This CDR3 reads CASSVIRQGGTEAFF. The CDR3, as DNA: TGTGCCAGCAGCGTAATTCGACAGGGAGGAACTGAAGCTTTCTTT.

The chain is built from TRBV20-1 and TRBJ2-7; a possible D gene is TRBD1 (5 bases). This CDR3 is 14 amino acids long. The ends were cut back, 6 bases at V and 0 bases at J, with 15 bases in the middle. Germline V gives CDR1 DFQATT, CDR2 SNEGSKA (reference sequence). The DNA of the CDR3 is TGCAGTGCGAACCCCCACAGGACCTCCTACGAGCAGTACTTC. Protein product: CSANPHRTSYEQYF.

The rearrangement uses TRBV6-4 and TRBJ1-2; D may be TRBD1 (5 bases). The length of the CDR3 is 13 residues. V lost 11 bases and J lost 4, with 17 bases in between. CDR1 and CDR2 (germline): MRHNA, SNTAGT. CDR3 nucleotide sequence: TGTGCCCCCGGGGCAAATAGTTTCTATGGCTACACCTTC. Amino acid sequence: CAPGANSFYGYTF.

This chain uses TRBV5-1 with TRBJ2-7; 7 bases align to TRBD1. The V gene's germline CDR1 is SGHRS and CDR2 YFSETQ. V was clipped by 2 bases and J by 7 bases; unmatched bases: 9. This CDR3 is built from 14 residues. The CDR3 reads CASSFEGAPGEQYF. DNA for the CDR3: TGCGCCAGCAGCTTCGAGGGGGCGCCGGGGGAGCAGTACTTC.

This clonotype appeared a single time. The rearrangement joins TRBV9 to TRBJ2-1, with D perhaps matching TRBD1 (7 bases). CDR1 and CDR2 (germline): SGDLS, YYNGEE. V dropped 3 bases and J dropped 7 bases, with 11 bases sitting between them. CDR3 length equals 13 residues. CDR3 bases: TGTGCCAGCAGCGAATCAGGGGGGAATGAGCAGTTCTTC. It encodes CASSESGGNEQFF.

The V and J genes are TRBV5-1 and TRBJ2-1; possibly TRBD1 for D (5 bases). This CDR3 is 12 amino acids long. CDR1 and CDR2 (germline): SGHRS, YFSETQ. V was clipped by 5 bases and J by 7 bases, with 10 bases between them. Here the CDR3 reads CASRAGSNEQFF. The DNA for the CDR3 is TGCGCCAGCAGGGCAGGGTCGAATGAGCAGTTCTTC. Full variable domain (remainder filled in from reference TRBV5-1 and TRBJ2-1): KAGVTQTPRYLIKTRGQQVTLSCSPISGHRSVSWYQQTPGQGLQFLFEYFSETQRNKGNFPGRFSGRQFSNSRSEMNVSTLELGDSALYLCASRAGSNEQFFGPGTRLTVL.

The genes are TRBV9 and TRBJ2-5; tentatively, D is TRBD2 (7 bases). The CDR3 length is 16 residues. V lost 2 bases, J lost 5 bases, and 19 bases lay in between. The V gene's germline CDR1 is SGDLS and CDR2 YYNGEE. CDR3 region: CASSVGGGGPRETQYF. As DNA, the CDR3 is TGTGCCAGCAGCGTTGGAGGGGGGGGGCCGAGGGAGACCCAGTACTTC. The full variable domain, completed using reference TRBV9 and TRBJ2-5, is DSGVTQTPKHLITATGQRVTLRCSPRSGDLSVYWYQQSLDQGLQFLIQYYNGEERAKGNILERFSAQQFPDLHSELNLSSLELGDSALYFCASSVGGGGPRETQYFGPGTRLLVL.